These 16 T cell receptor beta chains were all obtained from the same sample, sequenced in a study of shared clonotypes between healthy human individuals. TCRdb keeps only in-frame clones here, not all; method: immunoSEQ multiplex PCR. There are approximately 500,000 clones in the sample; about 85% occur only once, and roughly 13% lies in the top ten. Sample: PBMCs. The source of these receptors is a woman aged 35 to 49 in good health. Some clones in this sample may be carry-over from other donors' samples.

The J gene is TRBJ2-1, the V gene TRBV15; TRBD2 matches at 13 bases. This CDR3 has 12 amino acids. Germline CDR1 LNHNV, CDR2 YYDKDF (reference sequence). The junction had 5 bases not matched to a gene; V was cut back by 5 bases and J by 16 bases. DNA of the CDR3: TGTGCCACCAGCGAAGGACTAGCGGGAGTATTCTTC. It codes for CATSEGLAGVFF.

V gene TRBV6-5 combines with J gene TRBJ1-1, with D perhaps TRBD1 (5 bases). Trimming removed 2 bases from V and 3 bases from J, with 10 bases in between. Per germline, CDR1 MNHEY and CDR2 SVGAGI. The CDR3 has 14 residues. The CDR3 loop is CASSYRSTDTEAFF. CDR3 sequence (DNA): TGTGCCAGCAGTTACCGATCGACAGACACTGAAGCTTTCTTT.

This chain uses TRBV2 with TRBJ1-2; D uncertain. The CDR3 has 15 amino acids. In germline, CDR1 is SNHLY, CDR2 FYNNEI. Trimming took off 7 bases at V and 6 bases at J, with 21 bases between the two ends. The CDR3 reads CASTPRGGKGHGYTF. CDR3 nucleotides: TGTGCCAGCACCCCTCGGGGAGGGAAGGGCCATGGCTACACCTTC.

This clone was found many times. This sequence joins TRBV19 and TRBJ2-2, with D perhaps TRBD1 or TRBD2 (5 bases each). This CDR3 comprises 13 residues. Germline V gene lookup returns CDR1 LNHDA and CDR2 SQIVND (reference sequence). V lost 9 bases and J lost 0, with 8 bases in between. The CDR3 DNA is TGTGCCAGCGGGGCAGCGAACACCGGGGAGCTGTTTTTT. As protein: CASGAANTGELFF. Drawing the rest from reference TRBV19 and TRBJ2-2, the complete variable domain is DGGITQSPKYLFRKEGQNVTLSCEQNLNHDAMYWYRQDPGQGLRLIYYSQIVNDFQKGDIAEGYSVSREKKESFPLTVTSAQKNPTAFYLCASGAANTGELFFGEGSRLTVL.

The CDR3 DNA follows: TGTGCCAGCAGCCCCTCGGTGGGAGGGTTCGGATATGGCTACACCTTC. It specifies CASSPSVGGFGYGYTF. V gene TRBV7-9 combines with J gene TRBJ1-2; D gene uncertain. This CDR3 has 16 residues. Germline CDR1 reads SEHNR; CDR2 reads FQNEAQ (reference sequence). Trimming removed 5 bases from V and 5 bases from J, with 21 bases in between.

In this sample, this clone turned up many times. The sample has other DNA sequences that encode this CDR3 too. The chain recombines TRBV30 with TRBJ2-7; 7 bases are shared with TRBD1. This CDR3 is 14 amino acids long. In germline, CDR1 is GTSNPN, CDR2 SVGIG (reference sequence). With V trimmed by 0 bases and J by 4 bases, 6 bases remained unmatched. The CDR3 region has the DNA TGTGCCTGGAGTGTGGAGACAGGGCATTACGAGCAGTACTTC. This codes for CAWSVETGHYEQYF.

The chain uses TRBV19 and TRBJ1-5; TRBD1 matches 7 bases. The CDR3 length is 15 residues. V was clipped by 6 bases and J by 6 bases; unmatched bases: 11. In germline, CDR1 is LNHDA, CDR2 SQIVND (reference sequence). CDR3 DNA sequence: TGTGCCAGTAGAAACAGGGGATTAGGGGCTCAGCCCCAGCATTTT. The encoded protein is CASRNRGLGAQPQHF.

V gene TRBV9 combines with J gene TRBJ2-7; 12 positions match TRBD2. The CDR3 has 16 residues. Germline-derived CDR1 and CDR2 are SGDLS and YYNGEE. V gave up 4 bases and J gave up 2 bases; unmatched junction bases: 7. DNA of the CDR3: TGTGCCAGCAGCCCCTCCGCTAGCGGGAGGGCCTACGAGCAGTACTTC. It translates to CASSPSASGRAYEQYF.

The chain couples TRBV2 to TRBJ1-4; TRBD1 matches 12 bases. V lost 0 bases to trimming and J lost 7 bases; unmatched junction nucleotides: 6. The CDR3 has 17 residues. Germline lookup yields CDR1 SNHLY and CDR2 FYNNEI. CDR3 coding DNA: TGTGCCAGCAGTGAAGCTCCCGGGACAGGGGGCCGTGAAAAACTGTTTTTT. The encoded protein is CASSEAPGTGGREKLFF. Using reference TRBV2 and TRBJ1-4 for the parts outside the CDR3, the full variable domain is EPEVTQTPSHQVTQMGQEVILRCVPISNHLYFYWYRQILGQKVEFLVSFYNNEISEKSEIFDDQFSVERPDGSNFTLKIRSTKLEDSAMYFCASSEAPGTGGREKLFFGSGTQLSVL.

The chain links TRBV2 to TRBJ1-5; a possible D gene is TRBD1 (5 bases). Germline V lookup: CDR1 SNHLY, CDR2 FYNNEI. V was trimmed by 6 bases and J by 7 bases, leaving 13 bases between them. The length of the CDR3 is 13 residues. CDR3 in amino acids: CASSPQGEQPQHF. As DNA, the CDR3 is TGTGCCAGCAGCCCCCAGGGAGAACAGCCCCAGCATTTT. The full variable domain, its missing parts supplied by reference TRBV2 and TRBJ1-5, is EPEVTQTPSHQVTQMGQEVILRCVPISNHLYFYWYRQILGQKVEFLVSFYNNEISEKSEIFDDQFSVERPDGSNFTLKIRSTKLEDSAMYFCASSPQGEQPQHFGDGTRLSIL.

The chain couples TRBV6-1 to TRBJ1-5; 10 bases agree with TRBD1. This CDR3 is built from 15 residues. The trim removed 6 bases at V and 6 bases at J, leaving 8 bases unmatched. Germline lookup yields CDR1 MNHNS and CDR2 SASEGT. The CDR3 DNA is TGTGCCAGCAGGCCGGGACAGGGGACCCTTCAGCCCCAGCATTTT. This codes for CASRPGQGTLQPQHF.

The V call is TRBV7-9, the J call TRBJ2-3, with 7 positions matching TRBD2. In germline, CDR1 is SEHNR, CDR2 FQNEAQ (reference sequence). The junction had 1 base not matched to a gene; V was cut back by 3 bases and J by 4 bases. The CDR3 spans 13 residues. CDR3 residues: CASSFGLADTQYF. The CDR3 DNA reads as TGTGCCAGCAGCTTCGGACTAGCAGATACGCAGTATTTT.

The V call is TRBV6-5, the J call TRBJ2-7; TRBD2 aligns across 14 bases. Germline V CDR1 and CDR2: MNHEY, SVGAGI. The trim removed 6 bases at V and 6 bases at J, leaving 4 bases unmatched. The CDR3 sequence is 14 residues long. CDR3 in amino acids: CASRPGTSGSEQYF. In DNA, the CDR3 is TGTGCCAGCAGACCCGGGACTAGCGGGAGCGAGCAGTACTTC.

V gene TRBV11-3 combines with J gene TRBJ2-5, with unresolved D. CDR1 and CDR2 from the germline V gene are SGHNT and YENEEA. V dropped 1 base and J dropped 2 bases, with 2 bases sitting between them. The CDR3 is 12 amino acids. Here the CDR3 reads CASSLVQETQYF. For the CDR3, the DNA is TGTGCCAGCAGCTTAGTTCAAGAGACCCAGTACTTC.

This chain joins TRBV19 and TRBJ2-2; TRBD1 agrees at 8 bases. This CDR3 has 16 amino acids. The J segment lost 1 base and the V segment lost 3 bases, leaving 4 bases of the junction unmatched. Germline lookup yields CDR1 LNHDA and CDR2 SQIVND (reference sequence). CDR3: CASSIRGRGNTGELFF. CDR3 nucleotides: TGTGCCAGTAGTATCAGGGGGCGGGGGAACACCGGGGAGCTGTTTTTT.

The V call is TRBV5-1, the J call TRBJ1-1; no definite D call. Germline V lookup: CDR1 SGHRS, CDR2 YFSETQ. The CDR3 is 12 amino acids. The V end was cut by 8 bases, the J end by 1 base, with 9 bases between. DNA of the CDR3: TGCGCCAGTTATATCACGAACACTGAAGCTTTCTTT. It is translated as CASYITNTEAFF.